This TCR beta chain appears in the sequencing data of a study of neoadjuvant nivolumab and ipilimumab in lung cancer (dated by TCRdb to 2018 to 2021). About the full investigation: Intravenous nivolumab was dosed at 3 mg/kg on days 1, 15 and 29, and in the combination arm ipilimumab 1 mg/kg was added on day 1 only. TCR repertoires were compared between pretherapy (baseline) peripheral blood and tumors resected at surgery after neoadjuvant immune checkpoint blockade. Seven patients had matched pretherapy and resected tumor pairs analyzed, with four treated with nivolumab and three with nivolumab plus ipilimumab. The primary trial endpoint was the major pathologic response (MPR) rate in the intention-to-treat population in each study arm. A total of some 45 patients with operable NSCLC were treated in the trial, with about 23 randomized to nivolumab monotherapy and roughly 20 randomized to nivolumab plus ipilimumab. Overall results and qualifications from the work: TCR richness in pretherapy blood showed a positive correlation with richness in tumors resected after neoadjuvant therapy (Spearman R ≈ 0.78). Tumor T-cell richness and clonality rose from pretherapy to surgery in three of three dual-therapy tumors but in only two of four nivolumab-treated tumors. TCR richness and clonality were greater in resected tumors than in tumor-adjacent uninvolved lung, and increases were seen in more dual-therapy-treated tumors. A small number of samples was subjected to TCR sequencing. No significant correlation was found between TCR clonality and pathologic tumor regression, and only a single major-pathologic-response sample was available for the analysis of TCR clonality versus pathologic tumor regression.

On this clone: Its antigen remains unidentified. No qualities accompany the bases; no much larger clone lies one base away.

From the germline V gene, CDR1 is SGHAT and CDR2 is FQNNGV. Deletion took 0 bases off V and 7 bases off J, with a span of 7 bases between the germline ends. From its cysteine to its phenylalanine, the CDR3 spans 14 amino acids. Left in the record is the CDR3 DNA by itself, 42 bases read in frame from the first base. Read against the paper, the sample's time point label means: at surgical resection after neoadjuvant nivolumab +/- ipilimumab. The samples were taken from NEOSTAR, a phase 2 randomized trial in operable NSCLC that tested neoadjuvant nivolumab or nivolumab plus ipilimumab, followed by surgery. Receptor amplification or capture employed the immunoSEQ multiplex PCR assay. The source study handled its data this way. Repertoires were summarized by richness and clonality, and significantly expanded and contracted clones were identified between pre- and post-therapy samples. TCRdb carries this immuneACCESS record with in-frame sequences only. Its versions omit some clonotypes, under half of them owing to an unresolved V gene in the studies checked, with the rest unexplained. For V, J and clone size, that table is used; D and trimming come from the DNA. The sample profile shows about 18,000 clones; roughly 80% of them were found once. The ten largest clones capture roughly 9% of the sample.

The rearrangement combines TRBV11-2 with TRBJ1-6, with no confident D gene call. Sample: tumor tissue, taken after neoadjuvant nivolumab, alone or with ipilimumab, at or shortly before surgery. This receptor was identified in an adult with non-small cell lung cancer. The nucleotide sequence reads TGTGCCAGCAGCTTAGACGGAAGAAATTCACCCCTCCACTTT. This codes for CASSLDGRNSPLHF.